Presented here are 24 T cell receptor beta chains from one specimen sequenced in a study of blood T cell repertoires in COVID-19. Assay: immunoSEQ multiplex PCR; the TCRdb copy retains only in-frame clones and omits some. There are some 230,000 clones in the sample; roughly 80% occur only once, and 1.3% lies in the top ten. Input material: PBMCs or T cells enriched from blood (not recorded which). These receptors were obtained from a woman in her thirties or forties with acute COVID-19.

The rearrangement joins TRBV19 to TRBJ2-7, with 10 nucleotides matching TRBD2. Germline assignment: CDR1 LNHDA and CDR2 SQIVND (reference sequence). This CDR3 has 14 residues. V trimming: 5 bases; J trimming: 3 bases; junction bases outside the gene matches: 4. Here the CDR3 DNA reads TGTGCCAGTAGTGGAACTAGCGGGATCTACGAGCAGTACTTC. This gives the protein CASSGTSGIYEQYF. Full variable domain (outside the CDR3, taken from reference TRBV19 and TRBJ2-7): DGGITQSPKYLFRKEGQNVTLSCEQNLNHDAMYWYRQDPGQGLRLIYYSQIVNDFQKGDIAEGYSVSREKKESFPLTVTSAQKNPTAFYLCASSGTSGIYEQYFGPGTRLTVT.

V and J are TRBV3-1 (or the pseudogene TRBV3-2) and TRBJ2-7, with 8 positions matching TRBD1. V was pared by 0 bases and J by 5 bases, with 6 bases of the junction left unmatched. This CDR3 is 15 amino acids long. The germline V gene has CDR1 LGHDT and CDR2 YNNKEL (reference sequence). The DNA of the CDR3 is TGTGCCAGCAGCCAAGAGATGGAGACAGGGGACGAGCAGTACTTC. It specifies CASSQEMETGDEQYF.

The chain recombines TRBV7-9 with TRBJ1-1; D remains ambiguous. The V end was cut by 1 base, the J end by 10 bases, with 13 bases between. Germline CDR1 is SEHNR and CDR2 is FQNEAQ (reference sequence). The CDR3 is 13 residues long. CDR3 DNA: TGTGCCAGCAGCTTAGGGGCCAGCACCGGAGCTTTCTTT. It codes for CASSLGASTGAFF.

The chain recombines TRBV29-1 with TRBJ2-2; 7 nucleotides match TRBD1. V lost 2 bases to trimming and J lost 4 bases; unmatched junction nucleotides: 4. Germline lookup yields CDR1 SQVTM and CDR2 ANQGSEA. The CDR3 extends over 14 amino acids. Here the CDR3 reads CSVEPQGSTGELFF. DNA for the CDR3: TGCAGCGTTGAACCACAGGGGAGCACCGGGGAGCTGTTTTTT.

In DNA, the CDR3 is TGTGCCAGTAGTCAGTGGAAGAACAGTCAATCCTCCTACGAGCAGTACTTC. Translated: CASSQWKNSQSSYEQYF. The V gene is TRBV19, the J gene TRBJ2-7; D unresolved. V shed 5 bases and J shed 0 bases, with 20 bases lying between them. The germline CDR1 and CDR2 sequences are LNHDA and SQIVND (reference sequence). The length of the CDR3 is 17 residues.

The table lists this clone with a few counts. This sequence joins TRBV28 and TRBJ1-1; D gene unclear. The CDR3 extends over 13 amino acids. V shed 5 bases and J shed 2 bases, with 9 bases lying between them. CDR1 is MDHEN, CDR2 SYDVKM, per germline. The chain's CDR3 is CASSLRINTEAFF. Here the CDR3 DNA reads TGTGCCAGCAGTCTCAGGATTAACACTGAAGCTTTCTTT.

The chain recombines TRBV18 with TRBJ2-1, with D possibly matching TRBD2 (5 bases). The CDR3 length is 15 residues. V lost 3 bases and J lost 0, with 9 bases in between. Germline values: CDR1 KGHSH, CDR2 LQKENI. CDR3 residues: CASSPQRSSYNEQFF. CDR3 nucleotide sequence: TGTGCCAGCTCACCCCAGCGGAGCTCCTACAATGAGCAGTTCTTC.

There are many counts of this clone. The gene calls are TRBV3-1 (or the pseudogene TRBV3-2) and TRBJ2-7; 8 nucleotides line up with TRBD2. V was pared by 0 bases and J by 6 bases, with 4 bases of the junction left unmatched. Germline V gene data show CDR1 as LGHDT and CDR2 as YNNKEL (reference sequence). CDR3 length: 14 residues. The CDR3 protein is CASSQDGTRGEQYF. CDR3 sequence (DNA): TGTGCCAGCAGCCAAGATGGGACTAGAGGCGAGCAGTACTTC.

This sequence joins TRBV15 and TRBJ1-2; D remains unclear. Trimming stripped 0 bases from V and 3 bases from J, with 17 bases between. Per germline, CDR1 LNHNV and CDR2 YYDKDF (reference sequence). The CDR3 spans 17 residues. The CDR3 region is CATSRDYRFETDYGYTF. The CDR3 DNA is TGTGCCACCAGCAGAGATTACCGTTTCGAAACAGACTATGGCTACACCTTC.

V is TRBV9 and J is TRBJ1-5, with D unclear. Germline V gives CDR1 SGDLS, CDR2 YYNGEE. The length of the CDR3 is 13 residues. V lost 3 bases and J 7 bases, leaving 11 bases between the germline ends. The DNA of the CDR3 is TGTGCCAGCAGCGCGGGAGAGAAACAGCCCCAGCATTTT. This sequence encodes CASSAGEKQPQHF.

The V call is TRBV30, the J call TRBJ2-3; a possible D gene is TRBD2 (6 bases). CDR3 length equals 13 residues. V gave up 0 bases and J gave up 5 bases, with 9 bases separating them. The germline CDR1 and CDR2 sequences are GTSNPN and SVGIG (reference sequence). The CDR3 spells CAWSVRELDTQYF. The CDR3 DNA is TGTGCCTGGAGTGTCCGGGAGCTAGATACGCAGTATTTT.

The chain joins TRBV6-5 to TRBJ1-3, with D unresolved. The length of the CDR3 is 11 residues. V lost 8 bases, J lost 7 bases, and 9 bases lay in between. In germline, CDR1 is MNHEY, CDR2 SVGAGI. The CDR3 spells CASAGLNTIYF. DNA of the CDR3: TGTGCCAGCGCGGGCCTGAACACCATATATTTT.

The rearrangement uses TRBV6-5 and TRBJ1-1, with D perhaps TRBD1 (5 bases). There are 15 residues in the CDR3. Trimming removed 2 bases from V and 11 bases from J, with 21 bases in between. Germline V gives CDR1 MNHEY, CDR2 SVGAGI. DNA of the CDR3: TGTGCCAGCAGTTACAACCCCCCTTGGGCCCAGGGTGCTTTCTTT. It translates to CASSYNPPWAQGAFF.

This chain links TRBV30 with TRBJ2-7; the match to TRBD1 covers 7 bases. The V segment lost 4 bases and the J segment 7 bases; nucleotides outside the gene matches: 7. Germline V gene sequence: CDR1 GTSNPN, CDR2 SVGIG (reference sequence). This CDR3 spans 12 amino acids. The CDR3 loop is CAWNRGTKEQYF. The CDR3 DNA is TGTGCCTGGAACAGGGGCACTAAAGAGCAGTACTTC.

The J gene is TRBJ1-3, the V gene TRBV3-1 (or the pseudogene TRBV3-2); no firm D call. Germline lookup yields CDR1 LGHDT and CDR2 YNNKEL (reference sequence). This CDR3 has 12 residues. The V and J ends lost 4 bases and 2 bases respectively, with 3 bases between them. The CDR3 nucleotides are TGTGCCAGCAGCCCTGCTGGAAACACCATATATTTT. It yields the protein CASSPAGNTIYF.

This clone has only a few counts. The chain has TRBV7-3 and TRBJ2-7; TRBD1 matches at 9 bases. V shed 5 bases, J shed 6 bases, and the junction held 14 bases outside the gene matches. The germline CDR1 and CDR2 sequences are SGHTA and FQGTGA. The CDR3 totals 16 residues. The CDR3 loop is CASSQGQGSIALEQYF. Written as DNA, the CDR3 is TGTGCCAGCAGCCAGGGACAGGGTTCTATTGCGCTCGAGCAGTACTTC.

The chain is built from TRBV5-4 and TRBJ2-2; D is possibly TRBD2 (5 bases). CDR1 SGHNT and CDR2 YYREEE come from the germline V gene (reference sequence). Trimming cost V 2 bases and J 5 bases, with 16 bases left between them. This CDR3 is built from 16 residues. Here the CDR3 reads CASSLGGLTGTGELFF. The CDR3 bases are TGTGCCAGCAGCTTAGGCGGACTCACCGGGACCGGGGAGCTGTTTTTT.

In DNA form, the CDR3 reads TGTGCCAGCAGCGTGGGACTAGCCTTATACAATGAGCAGTTCTTC. Amino acids: CASSVGLALYNEQFF. V is TRBV9 and J is TRBJ2-1, with TRBD2 identical over 9 bases. The CDR3 totals 15 residues. Looked up from germline, CDR1 is SGDLS and CDR2 is YYNGEE. Trimming took 2 bases from V and 4 from J; bases not matched to a gene: 4.

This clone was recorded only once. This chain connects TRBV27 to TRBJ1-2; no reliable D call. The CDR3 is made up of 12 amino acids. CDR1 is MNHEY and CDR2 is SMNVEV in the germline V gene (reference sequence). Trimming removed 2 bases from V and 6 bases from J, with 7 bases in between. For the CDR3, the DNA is TGTGCCAGCAGTTTACGGGGAGATGGCTACACCTTC. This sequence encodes CASSLRGDGYTF.

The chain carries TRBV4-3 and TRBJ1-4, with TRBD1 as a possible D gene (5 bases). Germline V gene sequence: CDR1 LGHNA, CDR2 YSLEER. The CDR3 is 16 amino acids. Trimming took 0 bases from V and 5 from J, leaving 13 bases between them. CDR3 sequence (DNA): TGCGCCAGCAGCCAAGATCCACAGCCAGGGAATGAAAAACTGTTTTTT. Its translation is CASSQDPQPGNEKLFF.

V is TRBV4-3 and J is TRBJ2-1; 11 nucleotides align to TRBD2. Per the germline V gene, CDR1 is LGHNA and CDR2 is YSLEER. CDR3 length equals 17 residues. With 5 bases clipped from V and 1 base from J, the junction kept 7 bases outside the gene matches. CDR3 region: CASSTQLAGVSYNEQFF. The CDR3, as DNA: TGCGCCAGCAGCACCCAACTAGCGGGGGTTTCCTACAATGAGCAGTTCTTC.

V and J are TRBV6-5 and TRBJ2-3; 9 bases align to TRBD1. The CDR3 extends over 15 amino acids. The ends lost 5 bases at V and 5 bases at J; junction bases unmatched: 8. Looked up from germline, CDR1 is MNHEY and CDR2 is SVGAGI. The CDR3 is CASSHLGQGGDTQYF. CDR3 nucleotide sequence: TGTGCCAGCAGTCACTTGGGACAGGGCGGAGATACGCAGTATTTT.

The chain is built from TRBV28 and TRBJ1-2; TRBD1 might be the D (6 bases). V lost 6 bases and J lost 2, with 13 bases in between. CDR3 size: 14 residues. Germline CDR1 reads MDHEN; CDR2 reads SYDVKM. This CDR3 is CASSSRTENYGYTF. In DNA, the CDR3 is TGTGCCAGCAGCTCACGGACAGAGAACTATGGCTACACCTTC.

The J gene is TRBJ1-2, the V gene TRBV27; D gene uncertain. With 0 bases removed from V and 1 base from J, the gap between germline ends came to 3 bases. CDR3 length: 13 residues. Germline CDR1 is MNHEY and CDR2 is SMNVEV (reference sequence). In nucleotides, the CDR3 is TGTGCCAGCAGTTTATCCAGTAACTATGGCTACACCTTC. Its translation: CASSLSSNYGYTF.